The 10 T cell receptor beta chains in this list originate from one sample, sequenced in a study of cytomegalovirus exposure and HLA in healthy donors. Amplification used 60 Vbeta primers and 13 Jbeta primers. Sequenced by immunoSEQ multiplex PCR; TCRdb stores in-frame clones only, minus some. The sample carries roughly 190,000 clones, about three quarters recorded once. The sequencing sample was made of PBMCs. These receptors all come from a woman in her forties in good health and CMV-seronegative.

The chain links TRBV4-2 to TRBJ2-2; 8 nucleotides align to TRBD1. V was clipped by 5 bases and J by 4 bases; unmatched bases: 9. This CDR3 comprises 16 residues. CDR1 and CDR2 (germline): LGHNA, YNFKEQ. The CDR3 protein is CASSSRSTGVTGELFF. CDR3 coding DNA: TGTGCCAGCAGCTCCCGGTCGACAGGGGTCACCGGGGAGCTGTTTTTT.

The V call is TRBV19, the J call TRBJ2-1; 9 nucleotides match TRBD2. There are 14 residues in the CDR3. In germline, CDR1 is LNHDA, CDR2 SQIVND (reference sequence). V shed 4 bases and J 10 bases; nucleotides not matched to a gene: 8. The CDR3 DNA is TGTGCCAGTAGTAAGGGGAGAGGACTAGCGGAGCAGTTCTTC. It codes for CASSKGRGLAEQFF.

In nucleotides, the CDR3 is TGCAGCGTCGGGGGAGGGGGTTGGTCCTACGAGCAGTACTTC. Translation gives CSVGGGGWSYEQYF. The rearrangement uses TRBV29-1 and TRBJ2-7; a possible D gene is TRBD2 (7 bases). Per the germline V gene, CDR1 is SQVTM and CDR2 is ANQGSEA. Deletions cut 6 bases from V and 1 base from J, with 16 bases between. The CDR3 covers 14 residues.

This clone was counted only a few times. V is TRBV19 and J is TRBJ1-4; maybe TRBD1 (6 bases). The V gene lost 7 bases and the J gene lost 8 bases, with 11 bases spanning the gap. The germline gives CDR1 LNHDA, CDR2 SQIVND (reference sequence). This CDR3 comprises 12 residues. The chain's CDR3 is CASNRAGEKLFF. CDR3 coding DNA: TGTGCCAGTAACAGGGCCGGGGAAAAACTGTTTTTT.

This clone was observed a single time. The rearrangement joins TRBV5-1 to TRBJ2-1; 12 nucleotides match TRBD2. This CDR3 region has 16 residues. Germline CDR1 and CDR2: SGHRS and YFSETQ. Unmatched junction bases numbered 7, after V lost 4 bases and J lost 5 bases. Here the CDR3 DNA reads TGCGCCAGCAGCCGGAGACTAGCGGGAGTACACAATGAGCAGTTCTTC. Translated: CASSRRLAGVHNEQFF.

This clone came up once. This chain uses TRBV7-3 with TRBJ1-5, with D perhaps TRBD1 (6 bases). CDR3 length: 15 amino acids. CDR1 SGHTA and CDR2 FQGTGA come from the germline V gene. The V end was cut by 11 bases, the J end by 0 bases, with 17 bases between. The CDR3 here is CACDGGAYSNQPQHF. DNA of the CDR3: TGTGCCTGCGATGGGGGGGCCTATAGCAATCAGCCCCAGCATTTT.

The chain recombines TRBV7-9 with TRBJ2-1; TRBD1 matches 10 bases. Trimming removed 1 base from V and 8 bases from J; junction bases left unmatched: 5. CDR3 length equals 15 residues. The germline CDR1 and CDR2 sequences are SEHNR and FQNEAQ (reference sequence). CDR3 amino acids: CASSLGVTGGDEQFF. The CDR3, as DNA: TGTGCCAGCAGCTTAGGTGTGACAGGGGGCGATGAGCAGTTCTTC.

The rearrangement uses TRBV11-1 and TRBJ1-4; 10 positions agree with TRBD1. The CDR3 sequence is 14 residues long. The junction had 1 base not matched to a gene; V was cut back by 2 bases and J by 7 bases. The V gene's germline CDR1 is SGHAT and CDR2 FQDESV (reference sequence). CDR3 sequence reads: CASSLRDRGEKLFF. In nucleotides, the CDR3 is TGTGCCAGCAGCTTACGGGACAGGGGTGAAAAACTGTTTTTT.

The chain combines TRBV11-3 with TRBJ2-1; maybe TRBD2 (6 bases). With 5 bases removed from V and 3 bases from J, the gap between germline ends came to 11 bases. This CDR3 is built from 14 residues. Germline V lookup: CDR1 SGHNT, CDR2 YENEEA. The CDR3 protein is CASSHRGFYNEQFF. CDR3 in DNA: TGTGCCAGCAGCCACCGGGGGTTCTACAATGAGCAGTTCTTC.

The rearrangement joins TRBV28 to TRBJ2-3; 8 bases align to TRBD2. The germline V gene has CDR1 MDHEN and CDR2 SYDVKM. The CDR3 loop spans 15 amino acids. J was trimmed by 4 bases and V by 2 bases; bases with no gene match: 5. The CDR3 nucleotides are TGTGCCAGCAGTTTAAGCGGGAGTGGGCCAGATACGCAGTATTTT. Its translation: CASSLSGSGPDTQYF.